This T cell receptor beta chain was sequenced during a study of vaccination and CD4 T cells after COVID-19. Study context: Every participant was given two doses of BNT162b2 or mRNA-1273 vaccine.

Remarks on this clonotype: Antigen unknown.

This CDR3 region has 14 residues. J lost 4 bases, V lost 5 bases, and 7 bases had no gene match. The germline CDR1 and CDR2 sequences are LNHDA and SQIVND (reference sequence). Stated treatment: approximately nine-day PBMC culture with coronavirus spike peptide pools or control peptides (ViraFEST assay). Before the COVID-19 pandemic (2011-2018), CD4+ T cells were obtained from the unexposed donor. Oncomine TCR Beta short-read sequencing was applied to DNA from cultured CD4+ T cells. TCRdb independently ran MiXCR on the PCR reads; one entry per CDR3 protein. The sample holds approximately 6,000 distinct CDR3 sequences; 40% to 45% are singletons and the top ten take 30% to 40%.

The sequence derives from a human donor in good health. Input material: CD4+ T cells from blood, cultured in vitro. V usage is TRBV19 and J usage is TRBJ1-1; 7 bases match TRBD1. CDR3 DNA sequence: TGTGCCAGTAGTGGCTCAGGGGGGGCCACTGAAGCTTTCTTT. Amino acid sequence: CASSGSGGATEAFF.